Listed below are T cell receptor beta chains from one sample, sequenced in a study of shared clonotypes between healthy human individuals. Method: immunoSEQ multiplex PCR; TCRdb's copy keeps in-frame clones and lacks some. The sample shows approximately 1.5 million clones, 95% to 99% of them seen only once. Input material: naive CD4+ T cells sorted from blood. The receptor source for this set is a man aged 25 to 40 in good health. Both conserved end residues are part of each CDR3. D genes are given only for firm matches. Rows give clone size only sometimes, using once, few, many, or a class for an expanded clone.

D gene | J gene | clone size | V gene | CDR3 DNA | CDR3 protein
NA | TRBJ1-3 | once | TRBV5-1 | TGCGCCAGCTCCGACGGACAAAAGCCCTCTGGAAACACCATATATTTT | CASSDGQKPSGNTIYF
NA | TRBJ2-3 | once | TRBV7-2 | TGTGCCAGCAGCTTAGTGCAGCGAGTCCTGGGAGATGCGCAGTATTTT | CASSLVQRVLGDAQYF
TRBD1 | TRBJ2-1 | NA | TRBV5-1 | TGCGCCAGCAGCCTCAGCCGGGACAGGTCGATTGGGCAGTTCTTC | CASSLSRDRSIGQFF
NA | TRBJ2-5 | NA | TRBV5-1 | TGCGCCAGCAGCTTGGGACCCCTAGAGACCCAGTACTTC | CASSLGPLETQYF
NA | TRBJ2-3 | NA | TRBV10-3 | TGTGCCATCAGTGTGCTGGTTTCGACTAGCACAGATACGCAGTATTTT | CAISVLVSTSTDTQYF
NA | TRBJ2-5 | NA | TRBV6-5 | TGTGCCAGCCGGAGGGGAAACCAAGAGACCCAGTACTTC | CASRRGNQETQYF
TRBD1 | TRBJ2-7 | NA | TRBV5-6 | TGTGCCAGCAGCTTGGTTGACAGGGGGCGCGAGCAGTACTTC | CASSLVDRGREQYF
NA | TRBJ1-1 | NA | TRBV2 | TGTGCCAGCAGTCATAGGGGGTTGAACACTGAAGCTTTCTTT | CASSHRGLNTEAFF
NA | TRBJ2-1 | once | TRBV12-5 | TGTGCTAGTGGTTTGGTACGGGGCGGTTCCTACAATGAGCAGTTCTTC | CASGLVRGGSYNEQFF
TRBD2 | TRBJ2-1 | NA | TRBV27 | TGTGCCAGCAGTTGGGAGGGAGGGCCGGGGAATGAGCAGTTCTTC | CASSWEGGPGNEQFF
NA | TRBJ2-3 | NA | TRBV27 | TGTGCCAGCAGGGGAGTAAGTACAGATACGCAGTATTTT | CASRGVSTDTQYF
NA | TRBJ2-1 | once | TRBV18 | TGTGCCAGCTCACCAGCCCCGGCCTACAATGAGCAGTTCTTC | CASSPAPAYNEQFF
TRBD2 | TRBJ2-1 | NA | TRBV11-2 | TGTGCCAGCAGCTTACTCCGGCTAGCGGGTTCCTACAATGAGCAGTTCTTC | CASSLLRLAGSYNEQFF
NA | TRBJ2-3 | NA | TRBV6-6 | TGTGCCAGCAGTTACTCGAGTGAAGAACCGCCCAGGTATTTT | CASSYSSEEPPRYF
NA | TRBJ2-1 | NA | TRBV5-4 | TGTGCCAGCAGCTGGGGGGGACAGCGGGTGGTAAACAATGAGCAGTTCTTC | CASSWGGQRVVNNEQFF
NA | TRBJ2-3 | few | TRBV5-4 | TGTGCCAGCAGCTTGTGGGGCACAGATACGCAGTATTTT | CASSLWGTDTQYF
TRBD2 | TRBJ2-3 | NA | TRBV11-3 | TGTGCCAGCAGCCCGGGACTAGCGGGAGCTGATACGCAGTATTTT | CASSPGLAGADTQYF
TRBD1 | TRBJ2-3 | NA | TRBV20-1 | TGCAGTGCTGGGACAGGGCGTACGCAGTATTTT | CSAGTGRTQYF
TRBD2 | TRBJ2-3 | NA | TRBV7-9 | TGTGCCAATCGGCCAGCGGGAGGGTTGACAGATACGCAGTATTTT | CANRPAGGLTDTQYF
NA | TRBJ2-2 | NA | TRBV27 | TGTGCCAGCAGTTTACTCCCCTTGGAGGGACCGATCGCCGGGGAGCTGTTTTTT | CASSLLPLEGPIAGELFF
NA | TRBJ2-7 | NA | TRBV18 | TGTGCCAGCTCACCACCCAGCCACTCCTACGAGCAGTACTTC | CASSPPSHSYEQYF
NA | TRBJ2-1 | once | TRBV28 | TGTGCCAGTACCCAATCGGGTTCCTCTTACAATGAGCAGTTCTTC | CASTQSGSSYNEQFF
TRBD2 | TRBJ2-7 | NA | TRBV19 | TGTGCCAGTAGCACGACTAGCGGGAGTAAAAACGAGCAGTACTTC | CASSTTSGSKNEQYF
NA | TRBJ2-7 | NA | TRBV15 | TGTGCCACCAGCAGAGTGGACAAACACACCTACGAGCAGTACTTC | CATSRVDKHTYEQYF
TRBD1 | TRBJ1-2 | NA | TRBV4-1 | TGCGCCAGCAGCCAGCGCACAGGGGACCATGCCTATGGCTACACCTTC | CASSQRTGDHAYGYTF
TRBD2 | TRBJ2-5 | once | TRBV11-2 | TGTGCCAGCAGCCCAGGGGAACTAGCGGGAGGGCCGGAGACCCAGTACTTC | CASSPGELAGGPETQYF
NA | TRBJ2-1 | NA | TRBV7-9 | TGTGCCAGCAGCTTAGCGCGTGGGTACAATGAGCAGTTCTTC | CASSLARGYNEQFF
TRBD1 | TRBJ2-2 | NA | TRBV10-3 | TGTGCCACCCAGACAGGGGAAAGTGGGTCCGGGGAGCTGTTTTTT | CATQTGESGSGELFF
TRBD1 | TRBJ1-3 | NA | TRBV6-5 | TGTGCCAGCAGTACGCGGACAGGGCTAAACACCATATATTTT | CASSTRTGLNTIYF
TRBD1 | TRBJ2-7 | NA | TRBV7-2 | TGTGCCAGCAGCATGCAGACAGGGGGCTACGAGCAGTACTTC | CASSMQTGGYEQYF
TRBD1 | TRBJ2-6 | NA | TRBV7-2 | TGTGCCAGCAGCTTAGCGGGGACAGCTGGGGCCAACGTCCTGACTTTC | CASSLAGTAGANVLTF
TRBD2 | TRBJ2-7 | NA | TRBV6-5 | TGTGCCAGCAGCCCACTCACGGGAGGGTACGAGCAGTACTTC | CASSPLTGGYEQYF
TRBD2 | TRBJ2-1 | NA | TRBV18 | TGTGCCAGCTCACGTGCGGCTAGCGGGGGCTACAATGAGCAGTTCTTC | CASSRAASGGYNEQFF
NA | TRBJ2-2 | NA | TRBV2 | TGTGCCAGCAGACAAAGACCGCCAGGGGTTCGGGCCGGGGAGCTGTTTTTT | CASRQRPPGVRAGELFF
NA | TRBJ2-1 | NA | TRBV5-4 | TGTGCCAGCAGCCGCAACCTGGGCACCAATGAGCAGTTCTTC | CASSRNLGTNEQFF
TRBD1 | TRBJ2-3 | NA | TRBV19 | TGTGCCAGTAGCCAACAGGGGGCACCCACAGATACGCAGTATTTT | CASSQQGAPTDTQYF
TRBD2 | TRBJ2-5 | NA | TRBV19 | TGTGCCAGTAGCCTCCGGGGAGGGAGGGAGACCCAGTACTTC | CASSLRGGRETQYF
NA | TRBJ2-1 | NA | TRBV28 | TGTGCCAGCATCCCGGCAGGGAGAAGCTACAATGAGCAGTTCTTC | CASIPAGRSYNEQFF
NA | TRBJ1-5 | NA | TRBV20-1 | TGCAGTGCCCGGGGGGCCCGAGACCAGCATTTT | CSARGARDQHF
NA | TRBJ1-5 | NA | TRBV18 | TGTGCCAGCTCGGAAAATGGGGCAAATAGCAATCAGCCCCAGCATTTT | CASSENGANSNQPQHF
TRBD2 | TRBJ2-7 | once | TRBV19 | TGTGCCAGTAGTCTTTCGACGGGGACGGGAGGCTACGAGCAGTACTTC | CASSLSTGTGGYEQYF
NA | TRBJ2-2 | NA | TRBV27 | TGTGCCAGCAGTTTCGATCTACGGACCCGGGCGGGGGAGCTGTTTTTT | CASSFDLRTRAGELFF
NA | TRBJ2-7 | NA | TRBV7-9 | TGTGCCAGCAGCTTAGGACAACCTACCTACGAGCAGTACTTC | CASSLGQPTYEQYF
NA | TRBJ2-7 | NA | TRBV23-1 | TGCGCCAGCAGTCAATCAATAGGGAGCTCCTACGAGCAGTACTTC | CASSQSIGSSYEQYF
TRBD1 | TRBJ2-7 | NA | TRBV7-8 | TGTGCCAGCAGCTTAGCGGGGACAGGATCCTACGAGCAGTACTTC | CASSLAGTGSYEQYF
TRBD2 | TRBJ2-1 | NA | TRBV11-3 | TGTGCCAGCAGCTTAGATCCCCCAGCGGGAGTCTCCTACAATGAGCAGTTCTTC | CASSLDPPAGVSYNEQFF
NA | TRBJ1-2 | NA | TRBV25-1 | TGTGCCAGCAGTGAACCGGGCAGGTACTATGGCTACACCTTC | CASSEPGRYYGYTF
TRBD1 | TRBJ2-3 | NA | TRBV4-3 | TGCGCCAGCAGCCGAGGGACAGGGACACCGGGTACGCAGTATTTT | CASSRGTGTPGTQYF
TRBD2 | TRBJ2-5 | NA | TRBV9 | TGTGCCAGCAGCGTGTCACTAGCGGGAGAGACCCAGTACTTC | CASSVSLAGETQYF
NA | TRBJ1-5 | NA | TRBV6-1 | TGTGCCAGCAGTGAGAGCTTTAGGTCCAATCAGCCCCAGCATTTT | CASSESFRSNQPQHF
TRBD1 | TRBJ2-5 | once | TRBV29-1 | TGCAGCGTTTGGGACAGGGGAGAGACCCAGTACTTC | CSVWDRGETQYF
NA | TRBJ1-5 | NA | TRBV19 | TGTGCCAGTAGTATAGCGGCAGGGGCGGGTAATCAGCCCCAGCATTTT | CASSIAAGAGNQPQHF